A selection of T cell receptor beta chains follows, all from one sample in a study of shared clonotypes between healthy human individuals. Assay: immunoSEQ multiplex PCR; the TCRdb copy retains only in-frame clones and omits some. The repertoire holds 1.5 million to 2.5 million clones, with around 96% as singletons. The sequenced material came from naive CD8+ T cells sorted from blood. Receptors originate from a man between 18 and 35 years old in good health. CDR3s include the opening cysteine and the closing phenylalanine or tryptophan. The order of the fields is clone size, D gene, V gene, J gene, CDR3 DNA, CDR3 protein. A D gene is named only where the DNA matches it firmly. The size field is filled for only some rows; it gives once, few, many or a size class.

size: NA; D: TRBD2; V: TRBV14; J: TRBJ2-1; DNA: TGTGCCAGCAGCCCACTAGTTCCTAGCGGGACCTACAATGAGCAGTTCTTC; CDR3: CASSPLVPSGTYNEQFF
size: NA; D: TRBD1; V: TRBV4-1; J: TRBJ1-1; DNA: TGCGCCACCCGACAGGGGAACACTGAAGCTTTCTTT; CDR3: CATRQGNTEAFF
size: NA; D: NA; V: TRBV7-6; J: TRBJ2-7; DNA: TGTGCCAGCAGCTCCGAGCCGTCCTACGAGCAGTACTTC; CDR3: CASSSEPSYEQYF
size: NA; D: NA; V: TRBV5-6; J: TRBJ2-7; DNA: TGTGCCAGCAGCTTGGCAGGGTGGGGCTACGAGCAGTACTTC; CDR3: CASSLAGWGYEQYF
size: NA; D: TRBD2; V: TRBV6-6; J: TRBJ2-5; DNA: TGTGCCAGCAATCCGGCGGGGGTACTCCAAGAGACCCAGTACTTC; CDR3: CASNPAGVLQETQYF
size: NA; D: NA; V: TRBV27; J: TRBJ1-2; DNA: TGTGCCAGCAGTTTACTATCAGGGAACAAGGCTTCTGGCTACACCTTC; CDR3: CASSLLSGNKASGYTF
size: NA; D: NA; V: TRBV9; J: TRBJ2-1; DNA: TGTGCCAGCAGCTTGAGGCCCGGGACCCCGGGGGATTACAATGAGCAGTTCTTC; CDR3: CASSLRPGTPGDYNEQFF
size: NA; D: NA; V: TRBV13; J: TRBJ2-7; DNA: TGTGCCAGCAGCATTGGGACCTACGAGCAGTACTTC; CDR3: CASSIGTYEQYF
size: NA; D: NA; V: TRBV25-1; J: TRBJ1-1; DNA: TGTGCCAGCAGGGATAACACTGAAGCTTTCTTT; CDR3: CASRDNTEAFF
size: NA; D: NA; V: TRBV7-9; J: TRBJ2-1; DNA: TGTGCCAGCAGCTCCGACCCCGAGCAGTTCTTC; CDR3: CASSSDPEQFF
size: NA; D: TRBD1; V: TRBV28; J: TRBJ2-7; DNA: TGTGCCAGCAGTCTACTAGTTGGGACAGGGATCTACGAGCAGTACTTC; CDR3: CASSLLVGTGIYEQYF
size: NA; D: TRBD2; V: TRBV7-6; J: TRBJ2-1; DNA: TGTGCCAGCAGCTTAGCCGACTTAGCGGGTCCCTACAATGAGCAGTTCTTC; CDR3: CASSLADLAGPYNEQFF
size: once; D: TRBD1; V: TRBV11-2; J: TRBJ1-6; DNA: TGTGCCAGCAGCTCCGGACAGGGTCGGCTATCCCTCCACTTT; CDR3: CASSSGQGRLSLHF
size: once; D: NA; V: TRBV23-1; J: TRBJ1-4; DNA: TGCGCCAGCAGTCAATCGAGTCCAGACCGTAATGAAAAACTGTTTTTT; CDR3: CASSQSSPDRNEKLFF
size: NA; D: TRBD1; V: TRBV28; J: TRBJ1-6; DNA: TGTGCCAGCCGGGACAGGGGCAATTCACCCCTCCACTTT; CDR3: CASRDRGNSPLHF
size: NA; D: NA; V: TRBV6-5; J: TRBJ1-2; DNA: TGTGCCAGCAGTTTTTTCTATGGCTACACCTTC; CDR3: CASSFFYGYTF
size: NA; D: TRBD2; V: TRBV4-1; J: TRBJ2-7; DNA: TGCGCCAGCAGCCAAGCCCCCCCGACTAGCGGAGGGGTCTACGAGCAGTACTTC; CDR3: CASSQAPPTSGGVYEQYF
size: NA; D: NA; V: TRBV5-4; J: TRBJ2-1; DNA: TGTGCCAGCAGCCTTATCAATGAGCAGTTCTTC; CDR3: CASSLINEQFF
size: NA; D: NA; V: TRBV5-4; J: TRBJ2-1; DNA: TGTGCCAGCAGCTCTGTTATTAATGAGCAGTTCTTC; CDR3: CASSSVINEQFF
size: NA; D: NA; V: TRBV11-2; J: TRBJ2-1; DNA: TGTGCCAGCAGTTTCCGATCCTACAATGAGCAGTTCTTC; CDR3: CASSFRSYNEQFF
size: NA; D: NA; V: TRBV4-1; J: TRBJ1-1; DNA: TGCGCCAGCAGCCAGATACAGGGCCCGGCTTTCTTT; CDR3: CASSQIQGPAFF
size: NA; D: NA; V: TRBV4-3; J: TRBJ2-7; DNA: TGCGCCAGCAGCCAAGATTTTGTTCGGGGGTTGAGCTCCTACGAGCAGTACTTC; CDR3: CASSQDFVRGLSSYEQYF
size: NA; D: NA; V: TRBV6-1; J: TRBJ2-7; DNA: TGTGCCAGCAGTGAAGTGGGCTCCTACGAGCAGTACTTC; CDR3: CASSEVGSYEQYF
size: NA; D: TRBD2; V: TRBV13; J: TRBJ2-3; DNA: TGTGCCAGCAGCCTGGGACTAGCGGGGGGGGTAGGAACAGATACGCAGTATTTT; CDR3: CASSLGLAGGVGTDTQYF
size: NA; D: NA; V: TRBV7-9; J: TRBJ2-1; DNA: TGTGCCAGCAGCTTGACAGAAAATTTTTACAATGAGCAGTTCTTC; CDR3: CASSLTENFYNEQFF
size: NA; D: TRBD1; V: TRBV7-2; J: TRBJ1-5; DNA: TGTGCCAGCAGTTCATCGACAGGGGCCAATCAGCCCCAGCATTTT; CDR3: CASSSSTGANQPQHF
size: NA; D: NA; V: TRBV2; J: TRBJ2-7; DNA: TGTGCCAGCAGTGATGGTCGGAACTCCTACGAGCAGTACTTC; CDR3: CASSDGRNSYEQYF
size: NA; D: TRBD2; V: TRBV2; J: TRBJ2-7; DNA: TGTGCCAGCAGTGAATATATTAGCGGGAGCTCCTACGAGCAGTACTTC; CDR3: CASSEYISGSSYEQYF
size: NA; D: NA; V: TRBV27; J: TRBJ1-2; DNA: TGTGCCAGCAGTTCAGAACCCGGGACACCTAACTATGGCTACACCTTC; CDR3: CASSSEPGTPNYGYTF
size: NA; D: NA; V: TRBV2; J: TRBJ1-1; DNA: TGTGCCGAAGGGTCAGTGGTCGACACTGAAGCTTTCTTT; CDR3: CAEGSVVDTEAFF
size: NA; D: TRBD1; V: TRBV13; J: TRBJ1-2; DNA: TGTGCCAGCAGCTTGGCCGGGACAGGGCTTAACTATGGCTACACCTTC; CDR3: CASSLAGTGLNYGYTF
size: NA; D: NA; V: TRBV5-1; J: TRBJ1-6; DNA: TGCGCCAGCAGCTTTACCGAGGGTCCCTATAATTCACCCCTCCACTTT; CDR3: CASSFTEGPYNSPLHF
size: NA; D: NA; V: TRBV11-2; J: TRBJ2-2; DNA: TGTGCCAGCAGCTTAGGCACAGACGCGAACACCGGGGAGCTGTTTTTT; CDR3: CASSLGTDANTGELFF
size: NA; D: TRBD1; V: TRBV27; J: TRBJ2-7; DNA: TGTGCCAGCAGTCAAGACCCCGGGACAGCCTACGAGCAGTACTTC; CDR3: CASSQDPGTAYEQYF
size: NA; D: TRBD2; V: TRBV7-9; J: TRBJ2-3; DNA: TGTGCCAGCATCGACCTAGCGGGAGGGCGCCCAGATACGCAGTATTTT; CDR3: CASIDLAGGRPDTQYF
size: NA; D: NA; V: TRBV9; J: TRBJ2-5; DNA: TGTGCCAGCAGCGTAGGAACAGGCGGAGAGGAGACCCAGTACTTC; CDR3: CASSVGTGGEETQYF
size: NA; D: NA; V: TRBV29-1; J: TRBJ1-2; DNA: TGCAGCGTTGAAGATTTTGAAGGGGCTAACTATGGCTACACCTTC; CDR3: CSVEDFEGANYGYTF
size: NA; D: TRBD1; V: TRBV2; J: TRBJ1-1; DNA: TGTGCCAGCAGTGCCTACGACAGGGGGCTGAGGTGGACTGAAGCTTTCTTT; CDR3: CASSAYDRGLRWTEAFF
size: once; D: NA; V: TRBV4-3; J: TRBJ2-2; DNA: TGCGCCAGCAGCTATGACGGGGGCACCGGGGAGCTGTTTTTT; CDR3: CASSYDGGTGELFF
size: NA; D: TRBD1; V: TRBV15; J: TRBJ2-3; DNA: TGTGCCACCAGCAGAGACCCGGGACAGGGTACAGATACGCAGTATTTT; CDR3: CATSRDPGQGTDTQYF
size: NA; D: NA; V: TRBV29-1; J: TRBJ1-1; DNA: TGCAGCGTTGAGGGGACGGAGAACACTGAAGCTTTCTTT; CDR3: CSVEGTENTEAFF
size: NA; D: NA; V: TRBV11-2; J: TRBJ2-3; DNA: TGTGCCAGCAGCTTAGTAAGGCCCACAGATACGCAGTATTTT; CDR3: CASSLVRPTDTQYF
size: NA; D: TRBD1; V: TRBV10-3; J: TRBJ2-7; DNA: TGTGCCATCAGTGACCCCGGGACAGACCCCTACGAGCAGTACTTC; CDR3: CAISDPGTDPYEQYF
size: NA; D: TRBD1; V: TRBV7-3; J: TRBJ1-5; DNA: TGTGCCAGCAGCTCATACGGGACAGGGCTTAATCAGCCCCAGCATTTT; CDR3: CASSSYGTGLNQPQHF
size: NA; D: NA; V: TRBV5-1; J: TRBJ2-5; DNA: TGCGCCAGCAGCTTGGGCCAGGGAGGAGAGACCCAGTACTTC; CDR3: CASSLGQGGETQYF
size: once; D: NA; V: TRBV5-1; J: TRBJ1-4; DNA: TGCGCCAGCAGCTTGAGTGGGGCTCTTGGTGAAAAACTGTTTTTT; CDR3: CASSLSGALGEKLFF
size: once; D: NA; V: TRBV14; J: TRBJ2-2; DNA: TGTGCCAGCAGCCAAGCCGGGACCGGGGAGCTGTTTTTT; CDR3: CASSQAGTGELFF
size: NA; D: TRBD2; V: TRBV7-8; J: TRBJ2-5; DNA: TGTGCCAGCAGCCCGGAGACTAGCATCTTTCAAGAGACCCAGTACTTC; CDR3: CASSPETSIFQETQYF
size: NA; D: TRBD2; V: TRBV11-2; J: TRBJ2-1; DNA: TGTGCCAGCAGCCCGACTAGCGGGATCTACAATGAGCAGTTCTTC; CDR3: CASSPTSGIYNEQFF
size: NA; D: TRBD1; V: TRBV30; J: TRBJ2-7; DNA: TGTGCCTGGACTGGGACAGGGTCCTACGAGCAGTACTTC; CDR3: CAWTGTGSYEQYF
size: NA; D: TRBD1; V: TRBV15; J: TRBJ1-4; DNA: TGTGCCACCAGCACCGGACAGGGAGACTTTAATGAAAAACTGTTTTTT; CDR3: CATSTGQGDFNEKLFF
size: once; D: NA; V: TRBV9; J: TRBJ2-2; DNA: TGTGCCAGCAGCGTAGGAGGTTCCGCCGGGGAGCTGTTTTTT; CDR3: CASSVGGSAGELFF
size: NA; D: NA; V: TRBV7-2; J: TRBJ2-1; DNA: TGTGCCAGCAGCTTACTGACCAGCGGGTGGGGATACAATGAGCAGTTCTTC; CDR3: CASSLLTSGWGYNEQFF
size: NA; D: NA; V: TRBV4-2; J: TRBJ2-7; DNA: TGTGCCAGCAGCCAAGAATTGGTCAGCACACTTTCCTACGAGCAGTACTTC; CDR3: CASSQELVSTLSYEQYF
size: NA; D: NA; V: TRBV27; J: TRBJ2-5; DNA: TGTGCCAGCAGTTCTGACACCCTGGGGAGGACCCAGTACTTC; CDR3: CASSSDTLGRTQYF